The 19 T cell receptor beta chains below come from one sample, sequenced in a study of CD8+CD57+ T cells in acquired aplastic anemia. TCR beta VDJ and CDR3 were profiled, and genomic DNA was the template. TCRdb recomputed calls from the reads with MiXCR, one row per CDR3 protein. The table records some 210,000 distinct CDR3 sequences, approximately 57% of them present only once. Source material: sorted CD4+, CD8+, or CD8+CD57+ T cells (not recorded which) from PBMCs. The receptors stem from a human donor in good health.

The chain employs TRBV7-9 and TRBJ1-4; unclear D gene. Germline V gene sequence: CDR1 SEHNR, CDR2 FQNEAQ (reference sequence). CDR3 length: 12 amino acids. The ends were cut back, 4 bases at V and 6 bases at J, with 6 bases in the middle. In nucleotides, the CDR3 is TGTGCCAGCAGCTCAACGGATGAAAAACTGTTTTTT. It encodes CASSSTDEKLFF.

This sequence joins TRBV5-1 and TRBJ2-7, with D hard to call. V gave up 0 bases and J gave up 5 bases, with 18 bases separating them. Germline loops: CDR1 SGHRS, CDR2 YFSETQ. This CDR3 is built from 16 residues. CDR3 in amino acids: CASSLGMGPATDEQYF. CDR3 in DNA: TGCGCCAGCAGCTTGGGGATGGGCCCGGCTACGGACGAGCAGTACTTC.

J is TRBJ2-5 and V is TRBV5-1; 8 bases line up with TRBD2. The V gene end was trimmed by 1 base and the J gene end by 4 bases; junction bases not matched to a gene: 3. Germline CDR1 reads SGHRS; CDR2 reads YFSETQ. This CDR3 comprises 14 residues. Written as DNA, the CDR3 is TGCGCCAGCAGCTTGAGGCTAGCGGGAGAGACCCAGTACTTC. This encodes CASSLRLAGETQYF.

As to this clonotype: Sequence at one end of the junction differs from germline and may be a read error. The chain links TRBV12-3 or TRBV12-4 to TRBJ1-1; perhaps TRBD1 as D (6 bases). CDR3 length: 14 residues. The DNA for the CDR3 is TGTGCCAGCAGCTTAGGGGGGCAGGGGTATGAAGCTTTCTTT. Its translation is CASSLGGQGYEAFF.

The table lists this clonotype with many counts. V usage is TRBV25-1 and J usage is TRBJ2-3; a weak D match, TRBD1 (5 bases). V lost 1 base to trimming and J lost 0 bases, with 5 bases between them. This CDR3 spans 14 amino acids. The V gene's germline CDR1 is MGHDK and CDR2 SYGVNS. The CDR3 DNA reads as TGTGCCAGCAGTGAATGGGGCAGCACAGATACGCAGTATTTT. Its protein is CASSEWGSTDTQYF. Full variable domain (rest looked up from reference TRBV25-1 and TRBJ2-3): EADIYQTPRYLVIGTGKKITLECSQTMGHDKMYWYQQDPGMELHLIHYSYGVNSTEKGDLSSESTVSRIRTEHFPLTLESARPSHTSQYLCASSEWGSTDTQYFGPGTRLTVL.

This chain links TRBV24-1 with TRBJ2-5; tentatively, D is TRBD1 (6 bases). The length of the CDR3 is 16 residues. Between the trimmed V and J ends, which lost 2 bases and 4 bases, there was a span of 16 bases. The V gene's germline CDR1 is KGHDR and CDR2 SFDVKD. CDR3 DNA: TGTGCCACCAGTGATTCTCTCAGCAAGGGGGTAGAGACCCAGTACTTC. Protein: CATSDSLSKGVETQYF.

Details on this clonotype: Mismatch with germline at one junction end may stem from a read error. The rearrangement uses TRBV7-7 and TRBJ2-5; no clear D. The CDR3 consists of 14 residues. Germline V CDR1 and CDR2: SSHAT, FNYEAQ (reference sequence). The CDR3 loop is CASSLGRSQETQYF. Written as DNA, the CDR3 is TGTGCTAGCAGCTTAGGACGGTCCCAAGAGACCCAGTACTTC. The full variable domain, with the rest looked up from reference TRBV7-7 and TRBJ2-5, is GAGVSQSPRYKVTKRGQDVTLRCDPISSHATLYWYQQALGQGPEFLTYFNYEAQPDKSGLPSDRFSAERPEGSISTLTIQRTEQRDSAMYRCASSLGRSQETQYFGPGTRLLVL.

This chain uses TRBV7-3 with TRBJ1-1; D is undetermined. V lost 1 base and J lost 0, with 3 bases in between. The CDR3 totals 13 residues. The germline CDR1 and CDR2 sequences are SGHTA and FQGTGA. CDR3: CASSLMLNTEAFF. CDR3 sequence (DNA): TGTGCCAGCAGCTTAATGCTGAACACTGAAGCTTTCTTT.

This clonotype was counted a few times. The rearrangement links TRBV27 to TRBJ2-7; tentative D call: TRBD2 (6 bases). Trimming took 5 bases from V and 5 from J, leaving 16 bases between them. In germline, CDR1 is MNHEY, CDR2 SMNVEV (reference sequence). This CDR3 region has 14 residues. In nucleotides, the CDR3 is TGTGCCAGCAGTGACGGGACTTTGGGGGACGAGCAGTACTTC. Residues: CASSDGTLGDEQYF.

Regarding this clonotype: One junction end disagrees with the germline gene, perhaps due to a read error. The chain employs TRBV7-9 and TRBJ2-1; D possibly corresponds to TRBD2 (5 bases). CDR3 length: 13 residues. From germline, CDR1 is SEHNR and CDR2 FQNEAQ (reference sequence). The CDR3: CASSSAGYNEQFF. Here the CDR3 DNA reads TGTGCTAGCAGCTCGGCGGGCTACAATGAGCAGTTCTTC.

Here the CDR3 reads CASSGGAQVGTEAFF. The CDR3 DNA sequence: TGTGCCAGTTCCGGGGGGGCGCAGGTCGGCACTGAAGCTTTCTTT. The chain uses TRBV19 and TRBJ1-1; D may be TRBD1 (6 bases). Germline CDR1 LNHDA, CDR2 SQIVND (reference sequence). This CDR3 contains 15 residues. V was trimmed by 8 bases and J by 4 bases, leaving 20 bases between them. Complete variable domain (other parts from reference TRBV19 and TRBJ1-1): DGGITQSPKYLFRKEGQNVTLSCEQNLNHDAMYWYRQDPGQGLRLIYYSQIVNDFQKGDIAEGYSVSREKKESFPLTVTSAQKNPTAFYLCASSGGAQVGTEAFFGQGTRLTVV.

The rearrangement uses TRBV7-2 and TRBJ1-6; 7 nucleotides agree with TRBD1. Per germline, CDR1 SGHTA and CDR2 FQGNSA. V was pared by 1 base and J by 6 bases, with 6 bases of the junction left unmatched. The CDR3 runs 16 residues. The chain's CDR3 is CASSLDKGAVNSPLHF. As DNA, the CDR3 is TGTGCCAGCAGCTTAGATAAGGGGGCAGTTAATTCACCCCTCCACTTT.

The rearrangement links TRBV14 to TRBJ1-1; D gene ambiguous. The CDR3 contains 14 residues. Germline values: CDR1 SGHDN, CDR2 FVKESK. Trimming left V 4 bases short and J 5 bases short, with 14 bases between. The CDR3 protein is CASSPQFYSTEAFF. CDR3 in DNA: TGTGCCAGCAGCCCGCAGTTTTACTCGACTGAAGCTTTCTTT. Together with reference TRBV14 and TRBJ1-1, the CDR3 gives the full variable domain: EAGVTQFPSHSVIEKGQTVTLRCDPISGHDNLYWYRRVMGKEIKFLLHFVKESKQDESGMPNNRFLAERTGGTYSTLKVQPAELEDSGVYFCASSPQFYSTEAFFGQGTRLTVV.

This clonotype has ten or more counts. The V and J genes are TRBV20-1 and TRBJ2-5; possible D gene TRBD2, 5 bases. V was pared by 0 bases and J by 3 bases, with 14 bases between. CDR3 size: 15 residues. From germline, CDR1 is DFQATT and CDR2 SNEGSKA (reference sequence). The CDR3 protein is CSARDLSRAEETQYF. DNA for the CDR3: TGCAGTGCTAGAGATCTGTCGCGGGCGGAAGAGACCCAGTACTTC.

This clonotype was recorded a few times. The chain recombines TRBV29-1 with TRBJ2-2; possibly TRBD1 for D (5 bases). In germline, CDR1 is SQVTM, CDR2 ANQGSEA. Trimming left V 2 bases short and J 7 bases short, with 8 bases between. This CDR3 comprises 12 residues. CDR3 region: CSVEKGHGELFF. The CDR3 DNA reads as TGCAGCGTTGAAAAGGGGCACGGGGAGCTGTTTTTT.

The V and J genes are TRBV5-6 and TRBJ2-7, with 7 bases matching TRBD1. CDR3 size: 15 residues. Germline CDR1 is SGHDT and CDR2 is YYEEEE. The V segment lost 0 bases and the J segment 3 bases; nucleotides outside the gene matches: 6. CDR3 residues: CASSLEGTGDYEQYF. DNA of the CDR3: TGTGCCAGCAGCTTGGAGGGTACAGGGGACTACGAGCAGTACTTC.

The count of this clonotype is one. This chain joins TRBV7-8 and TRBJ1-2; D gene uncertain. This CDR3 is built from 13 residues. Trimming left V 5 bases short and J 1 base short, with 8 bases between. CDR1 SGHVS and CDR2 FQNEAQ come from the germline V gene. This chain's CDR3 is CASSKTNNYGYTF. CDR3 nucleotide sequence: TGTGCCAGCAGCAAGACAAATAACTATGGCTACACCTTC.

The genes are TRBV4-3 and TRBJ2-2; D is uncertain. Trimming removed 4 bases from V and 1 base from J, with 13 bases in between. CDR1 is LGHNA, CDR2 YSLEER, per germline. The CDR3 sequence is 16 residues long. CDR3 DNA sequence: TGCGCCAGCAGCCGAGATTTAGTAATGAACACCGGGGAGCTGTTTTTT. Translated, it gives CASSRDLVMNTGELFF.

This clonotype was found many times. The chain employs TRBV28 and TRBJ1-6, with 7 positions matching TRBD1. Germline loops: CDR1 MDHEN, CDR2 SYDVKM. V lost 6 bases and J lost 8; bases outside the gene matches: 7. The CDR3 loop spans 14 amino acids. As DNA, the CDR3 is TGTGCCAGCAGCTTGACAGGGAGTGATTCACCCCTCCACTTT. It is translated as CASSLTGSDSPLHF.